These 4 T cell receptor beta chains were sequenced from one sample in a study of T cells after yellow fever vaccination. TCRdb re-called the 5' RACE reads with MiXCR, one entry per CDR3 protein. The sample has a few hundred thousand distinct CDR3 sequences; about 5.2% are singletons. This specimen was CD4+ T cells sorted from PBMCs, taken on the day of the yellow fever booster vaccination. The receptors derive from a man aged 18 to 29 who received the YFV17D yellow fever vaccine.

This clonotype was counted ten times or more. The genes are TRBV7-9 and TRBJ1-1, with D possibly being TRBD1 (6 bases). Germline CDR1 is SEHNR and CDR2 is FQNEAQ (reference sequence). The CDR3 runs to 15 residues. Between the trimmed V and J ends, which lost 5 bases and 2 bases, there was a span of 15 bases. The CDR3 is CASSPHRVTNTEAFF. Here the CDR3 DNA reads TGTGCCAGCAGCCCACACAGGGTGACAAACACTGAAGCTTTCTTT.

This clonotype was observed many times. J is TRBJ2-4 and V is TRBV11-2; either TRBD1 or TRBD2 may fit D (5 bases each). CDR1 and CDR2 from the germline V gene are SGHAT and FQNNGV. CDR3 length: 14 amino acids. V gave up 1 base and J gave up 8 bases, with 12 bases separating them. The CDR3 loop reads CASSLAQERDIQYF. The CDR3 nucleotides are TGTGCCAGCAGCTTAGCACAGGAGAGGGACATTCAGTACTTC.

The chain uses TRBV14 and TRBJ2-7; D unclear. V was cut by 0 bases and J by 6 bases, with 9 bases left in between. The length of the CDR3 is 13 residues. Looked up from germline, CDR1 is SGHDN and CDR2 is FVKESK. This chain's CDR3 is CASSQDYRGEQYF. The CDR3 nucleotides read TGTGCCAGCAGCCAAGATTACCGCGGCGAGCAGTACTTC. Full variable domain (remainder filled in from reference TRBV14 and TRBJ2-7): EAGVTQFPSHSVIEKGQTVTLRCDPISGHDNLYWYRRVMGKEIKFLLHFVKESKQDESGMPNNRFLAERTGGTYSTLKVQPAELEDSGVYFCASSQDYRGEQYFGPGTRLTVT.

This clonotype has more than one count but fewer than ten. This chain's CDR3 is CASSPPTGDHYGYTF. In DNA form, the CDR3 reads TGTGCCAGCTCACCACCAACAGGGGACCACTATGGCTACACCTTC. The genes are TRBV18 and TRBJ1-2, with 7 bases lining up with TRBD1. The germline CDR1 and CDR2 sequences are KGHSH and LQKENI. The V gene end was trimmed by 0 bases and the J gene end by 3 bases; junction bases not matched to a gene: 4. The CDR3 is made up of 15 amino acids.